A single sample is the source of the 23 T cell receptor beta chains below, sequenced in a study of T cell repertoires in cytomegalovirus infection. TCRdb passed the reads through MiXCR, listing each CDR3 protein once. The table lists about 680,000 distinct CDR3 sequences, 24% of them singletons. Sequenced input: CD8+ T cells from PBMCs. The receptors here all came from a human donor in good health (CMV status not recorded). Some clones in this sample may be carry-over from other donors' samples.

This clonotype was seen more than once but under ten times. V is TRBV28 and J is TRBJ2-2; D remains ambiguous. V lost 3 bases to trimming and J lost 11 bases, with 10 bases between them. Germline V gene sequence: CDR1 MDHEN, CDR2 SYDVKM. The CDR3 spans 12 residues. CDR3 DNA sequence: TGTGCCAGCAGTTTCAGCGCACGCGAGCTGTTTTTT. Its protein is CASSFSARELFF.

Ten or more counts support this clonotype. The chain couples TRBV28 to TRBJ1-1; D not resolved. The CDR3 runs to 16 residues. The V end was cut by 3 bases, the J end by 0 bases, with 14 bases between. Germline V gives CDR1 MDHEN, CDR2 SYDVKM. CDR3 in amino acids: CASSFIREQLNTEAFF. CDR3 nucleotides: TGTGCCAGCAGTTTTATAAGGGAGCAACTGAACACTGAAGCTTTCTTT.

The chain uses TRBV2 and TRBJ1-2, with D perhaps matching TRBD1 (5 bases). The CDR3 is 15 amino acids. V lost 8 bases and J 5 bases, leaving 21 bases between the germline ends. Germline CDR1 is SNHLY and CDR2 is FYNNEI. The CDR3 spells CASEGTDVLGYGYTF. Here the CDR3 DNA reads TGTGCCAGCGAAGGGACGGACGTCTTGGGGTATGGCTACACCTTC.

V usage is TRBV28 and J usage is TRBJ2-7; TRBD1 aligns across 11 bases. With V trimmed by 3 bases and J by 3 bases, 4 bases remained unmatched. Germline CDR1 MDHEN, CDR2 SYDVKM. This CDR3 is built from 15 residues. Here the CDR3 DNA reads TGTGCCAGCAGTTTGGGACAGGGGGTATTCTACGAGCAGTACGTC. Encoded protein: CASSLGQGVFYEQYV.

The rearrangement uses TRBV7-2 and TRBJ2-7; weak D call: TRBD1 (6 bases). The V gene lost 5 bases and the J gene lost 2 bases, with 13 bases spanning the gap. The CDR3 totals 14 residues. CDR1 is SGHTA and CDR2 is FQGNSA in the germline V gene. The CDR3 spells CASSQARGTYEQYV. The CDR3, as DNA: TGTGCCAGCAGCCAGGCCAGGGGAACCTACGAGCAGTACGTC.

This clonotype was recorded at least ten times. V gene TRBV7-2 combines with J gene TRBJ2-7, with D possibly called TRBD1 or TRBD2 (5 bases each). Germline V gives CDR1 SGHTA, CDR2 FQGNSA. This CDR3 is 14 amino acids long. V was clipped by 0 bases and J by 3 bases, with 9 bases between them. Written as DNA, the CDR3 is TGTGCCAGCAGCTTAGCGGGGGTGATCTACGAGCAGTACTTC. The encoded protein is CASSLAGVIYEQYF.

V gene TRBV12-5 combines with J gene TRBJ2-7; D unclear. CDR3 length equals 16 residues. With 4 bases removed from V and 1 base from J, the gap between germline ends came to 17 bases. Germline values: CDR1 LGHNT, CDR2 FRNRAP. The CDR3, as DNA: TGTGCTAGTGGTTCTCCTGGTTGGGGTAGGTCCTACGAGCAGTACTTC. Its protein product is CASGSPGWGRSYEQYF.

The chain employs TRBV13 and TRBJ2-7; D gene uncertain. V was clipped by 5 bases and J by 4 bases, with 12 bases between them. This CDR3 has 13 residues. Germline V lookup: CDR1 PRHDT, CDR2 FYEKMQ (reference sequence). In DNA form, the CDR3 reads TGTGCCAGCAGCCAACACAGTCCGTACGAGCAGTACTTC. Amino acid sequence: CASSQHSPYEQYF.

There are a few counts of this clonotype. This sequence joins TRBV27 and TRBJ2-1, with a weak D call TRBD1 (6 bases). V was shortened by 7 bases and J by 7 bases, with 20 bases between the two germline ends. Germline V gene data show CDR1 as MNHEY and CDR2 as SMNVEV (reference sequence). This CDR3 has 15 amino acids. Here the CDR3 reads CASTTGLARSNEQFF. In DNA, the CDR3 is TGTGCCAGCACTACAGGGCTCGCGAGGTCTAATGAGCAGTTCTTC.

On this clonotype itself: This could be a read error, since a much larger clone is one nucleotide away. This chain links TRBV7-6 with TRBJ2-1; D perhaps matches TRBD2 (6 bases). Germline CDR1 and CDR2: SGHVS and FNYEAQ. V gave up 7 bases and J gave up 10 bases, with 20 bases separating them. The CDR3 has 14 residues. The CDR3 DNA reads as TGTGCCAGCAACCTCTCCCCAGGAGGGAGCGAGCAGTTCTTC. Translated: CASNLSPGGSEQFF.

The chain links TRBV7-6 to TRBJ2-7, with D maybe TRBD1 (6 bases). Trimming removed 1 base at V and 5 bases at J, with 15 bases between. This CDR3 has 15 residues. Germline V gene sequence: CDR1 SGHVS, CDR2 FNYEAQ. The CDR3 region has the DNA TGTGCCAGCAGCTTAGAACAGGGTAGATCCAACGAGCAGTACTTC. It encodes CASSLEQGRSNEQYF.

This clonotype was seen many times. The chain joins TRBV7-6 to TRBJ2-3, with 7 nucleotides matching TRBD1. The germline V gene has CDR1 SGHVS and CDR2 FNYEAQ. Trimming removed 2 bases from V and 2 bases from J; junction bases left unmatched: 13. The CDR3 has 18 residues. The CDR3 DNA is TGTGCCAGCAGCTTAAGGGGACAGAACCCATCTAACACAGATACGCAGTATTTT. This translates into CASSLRGQNPSNTDTQYF.

CDR3 loop: CSVETRDANTGELFF. CDR3 DNA sequence: TGCAGCGTCGAAACCAGGGACGCGAACACCGGGGAGCTGTTTTTT. This sequence joins TRBV29-1 and TRBJ2-2, with D perhaps matching TRBD1 or TRBD2 (5 bases each). The CDR3 totals 15 residues. The germline gives CDR1 SQVTM, CDR2 ANQGSEA. Trimming took off 6 bases at V and 0 bases at J, with 14 bases between the two ends.

This chain links TRBV6-1 with TRBJ2-1; TRBD2 is a possible D gene (6 bases). Germline-derived CDR1 and CDR2 are MNHNS and SASEGT. V lost 6 bases and J lost 1, with 13 bases in between. CDR3 length: 15 residues. The CDR3 DNA follows: TGTGCCAGCAGAGTAGCGGATCATTCCTACAATGAGCAGTTCTTC. Protein: CASRVADHSYNEQFF.

This clonotype appeared a few times. The chain combines TRBV5-1 with TRBJ1-1; 9 positions agree with TRBD1. V was clipped by 4 bases and J by 5 bases; unmatched bases: 9. Germline loops: CDR1 SGHRS, CDR2 YFSETQ. This CDR3 comprises 15 residues. CDR3 DNA: TGCGCCAGCAGCGGAATACAGGGGGCGCGAACTGAAGCTTTCTTT. It specifies CASSGIQGARTEAFF.

This chain connects TRBV20-1 to TRBJ1-2; D is ambiguous. The CDR3 runs 13 residues. V lost 0 bases and J lost 2, with 7 bases in between. Germline loops: CDR1 DFQATT, CDR2 SNEGSKA (reference sequence). CDR3 nucleotide sequence: TGCAGTGCTAGAGATAGGACCAACTATGGCTACACCTTC. Translating gives CSARDRTNYGYTF.

Concerning this clonotype itself: A much larger clone lies one base from this, so it may be a read error. As DNA, the CDR3 is TGTGCCAGCAGCTTCCGGAACTATGGAGGGAATGAGCAGTTCTTC. Its translation: CASSFRNYGGNEQFF. The genes are TRBV7-2 and TRBJ2-1; perhaps TRBD2 as D (6 bases). The CDR3 has 15 residues. V was clipped by 3 bases and J by 7 bases, with 16 bases between them. Germline assignment: CDR1 SGHTA and CDR2 FQGNSA.

V is TRBV4-1 and J is TRBJ2-3, with a possible D match to TRBD2 (5 bases). The CDR3 sequence is 16 residues long. V lost 1 base and J 3 bases, leaving 14 bases between the germline ends. Germline CDR1 MGHRA, CDR2 YSYEKL. Here the CDR3 reads CASSQVHERRTDTQYF. The DNA for the CDR3 is TGCGCCAGCAGCCAAGTCCACGAAAGGAGGACAGATACGCAGTATTTT.

This clonotype was counted only a few times. The chain carries TRBV6-2 or TRBV6-3 and TRBJ1-1, with 9 bases aligning to TRBD1. V trimming: 4 bases; J trimming: 0 bases; junction bases outside the gene matches: 0. The V gene's germline CDR1 is MNHEY and CDR2 SVGEGT. The CDR3 runs 14 residues. CDR3 sequence reads: CASSWDRVNTEAFF. CDR3 DNA: TGTGCCAGCAGTTGGGACAGGGTGAACACTGAAGCTTTCTTT.

This clonotype was seen ten or more times. V and J are TRBV7-9 and TRBJ2-7, with D unclear. V was shortened by 4 bases and J by 1 base, with 11 bases between the two germline ends. The CDR3 is 14 amino acids. Germline CDR1 and CDR2: SEHNR and FQNEAQ (reference sequence). CDR3 sequence (DNA): TGTGCCAGCAGCTCCTTCACGAAGTCCTACGAGCAGTACTTC. This translates into CASSSFTKSYEQYF.

In this sample, this clonotype turned up many times. The rearrangement joins TRBV7-6 to TRBJ2-3, with 9 bases that match TRBD2. Germline V gene sequence: CDR1 SGHVS, CDR2 FNYEAQ. The CDR3 loop spans 16 amino acids. V shed 5 bases, J shed 4 bases, and the junction held 10 bases outside the gene matches. The CDR3, as DNA: TGTGCCAGCAGCCCCTGGACTAGCGCGGCTGCAGATACGCAGTATTTT. Protein product: CASSPWTSAAADTQYF.

This clonotype was observed a few times. The chain has TRBV28 and TRBJ2-5; TRBD2 matches 7 bases. Losses at the gene ends were 5 bases for V and 4 bases for J; bases not matched to a gene: 10. Per germline, CDR1 MDHEN and CDR2 SYDVKM. The CDR3 spans 15 residues. The CDR3 spells CASSPLDERGETQYF. CDR3 bases: TGTGCCAGCAGTCCCTTGGATGAGCGGGGAGAGACCCAGTACTTC.

The table lists this clonotype with many counts. The chain joins TRBV7-9 to TRBJ1-1; no firm D call. The V end was cut by 1 base, the J end by 6 bases, with 9 bases between. Germline V lookup: CDR1 SEHNR, CDR2 FQNEAQ (reference sequence). This CDR3 is 13 amino acids long. As DNA, the CDR3 is TGTGCCAGCAGCTTAGGGTCGGTGTCTGAAGCTTTCTTT. Protein: CASSLGSVSEAFF.